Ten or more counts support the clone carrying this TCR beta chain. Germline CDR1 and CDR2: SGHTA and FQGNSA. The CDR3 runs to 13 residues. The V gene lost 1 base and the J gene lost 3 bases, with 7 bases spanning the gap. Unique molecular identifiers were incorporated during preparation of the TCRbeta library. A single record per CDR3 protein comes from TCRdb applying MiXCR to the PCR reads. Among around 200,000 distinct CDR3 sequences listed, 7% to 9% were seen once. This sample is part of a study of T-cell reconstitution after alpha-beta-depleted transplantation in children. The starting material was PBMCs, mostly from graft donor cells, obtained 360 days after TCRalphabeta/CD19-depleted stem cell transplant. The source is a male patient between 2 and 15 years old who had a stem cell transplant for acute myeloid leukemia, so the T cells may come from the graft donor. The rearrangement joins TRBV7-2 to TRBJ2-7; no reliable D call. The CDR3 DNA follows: TGTGCCAGCAGCTTAGTACCTCTCTACGAGCAGTACGTC. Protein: CASSLVPLYEQYV.